The TCR beta chain described here comes from a study of cytomegalovirus exposure and HLA in healthy donors. General study points: Later analysis reportedly placed an Asian-associated ancestry cluster below the roughly 680-donor mean in N-insertions.

Per germline, CDR1 ENHRY and CDR2 SYGVKD. CDR3 length equals 16 residues. Between the trimmed V and J ends, which lost 4 bases and 0 bases, there was a span of 13 bases. The PCR employed 60 Vbeta primers together with 13 Jbeta primers. Some clones are missing from TCRdb's copy, which holds only in-frame ones; the method was immunoSEQ multiplex PCR. The sample holds about 150,000 clones, about 75% seen once. Of note for this clone: Its antigen is unidentified.

V usage is TRBV10-3 and J usage is TRBJ1-3; TRBD1 might be the D (5 bases). Specimen: PBMCs. The TCR sequence derives from a man aged 25-45 years in good health and CMV-seronegative. CDR3 loop: CAISAGLQSSGNTIYF. The CDR3 DNA is TGTGCCATCAGTGCGGGACTGCAGAGCTCTGGAAACACCATATATTTT.